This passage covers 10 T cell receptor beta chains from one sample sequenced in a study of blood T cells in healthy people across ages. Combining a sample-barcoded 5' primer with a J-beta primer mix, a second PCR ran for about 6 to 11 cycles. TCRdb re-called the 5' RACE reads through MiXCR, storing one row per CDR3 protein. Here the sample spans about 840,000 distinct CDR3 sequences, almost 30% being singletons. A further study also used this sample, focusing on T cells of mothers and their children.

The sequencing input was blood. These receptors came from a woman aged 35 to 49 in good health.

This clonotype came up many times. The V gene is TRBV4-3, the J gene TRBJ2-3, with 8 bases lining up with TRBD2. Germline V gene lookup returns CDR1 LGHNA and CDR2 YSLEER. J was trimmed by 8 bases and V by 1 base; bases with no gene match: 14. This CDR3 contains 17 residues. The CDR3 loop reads CASSQVAAGGAIRTQYF. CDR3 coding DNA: TGCGCCAGCAGCCAAGTTGCTGCCGGGGGGGCAATCCGTACGCAGTATTTT.

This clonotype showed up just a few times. The CDR3 protein is CASSTGPNSPLHF. CDR3 coding DNA: TGTGCCAGCAGCACGGGGCCTAATTCACCCCTCCACTTT. The chain combines TRBV7-9 with TRBJ1-6, with a tentative D call TRBD1 (5 bases). Trimming took 5 bases from V and 6 from J, leaving 8 bases between them. This CDR3 region has 13 residues. In germline, CDR1 is SEHNR, CDR2 FQNEAQ (reference sequence).

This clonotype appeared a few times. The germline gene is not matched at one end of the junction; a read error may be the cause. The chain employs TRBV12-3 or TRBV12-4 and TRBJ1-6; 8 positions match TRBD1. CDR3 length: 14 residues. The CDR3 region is CASSLQGANSLLHF. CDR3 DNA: TGTGCCAGCAGTTTACAGGGGGCAAATTCACTCCTCCACTTT.

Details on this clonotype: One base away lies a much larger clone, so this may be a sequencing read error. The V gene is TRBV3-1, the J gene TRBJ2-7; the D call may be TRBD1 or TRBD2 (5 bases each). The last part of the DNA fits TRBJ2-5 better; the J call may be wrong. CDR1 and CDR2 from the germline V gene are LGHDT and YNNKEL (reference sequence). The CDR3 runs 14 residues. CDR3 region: CASSHMAGTETQYF. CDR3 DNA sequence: TGTGCCAGCAGCCATATGGCAGGGACGGAGACCCAGTACTTC.

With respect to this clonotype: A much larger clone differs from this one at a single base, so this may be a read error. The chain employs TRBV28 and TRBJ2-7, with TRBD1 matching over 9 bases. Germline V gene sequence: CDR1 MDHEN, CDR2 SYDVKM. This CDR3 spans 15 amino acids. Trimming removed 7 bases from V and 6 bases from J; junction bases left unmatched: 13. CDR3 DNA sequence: TGTGCCAGCACCGCGCACGGACAGGGGCCAGGCGAGCAGTACTTC. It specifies CASTAHGQGPGEQYF.

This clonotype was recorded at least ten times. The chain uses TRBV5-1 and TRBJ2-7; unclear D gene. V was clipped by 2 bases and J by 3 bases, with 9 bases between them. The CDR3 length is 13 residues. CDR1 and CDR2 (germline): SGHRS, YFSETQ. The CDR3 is CASSFLAGYEQYF. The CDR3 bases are TGCGCCAGCAGCTTTTTGGCAGGCTACGAGCAGTACTTC.

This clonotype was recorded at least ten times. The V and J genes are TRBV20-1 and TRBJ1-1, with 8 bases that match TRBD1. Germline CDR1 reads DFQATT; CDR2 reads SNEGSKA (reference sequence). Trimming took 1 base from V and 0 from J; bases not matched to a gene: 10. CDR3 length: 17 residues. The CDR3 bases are TGCAGTGCTAGAGTCCCCCGGCAGGGGGCCATGAACACTGAAGCTTTCTTT. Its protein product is CSARVPRQGAMNTEAFF.

The DNA for the CDR3 is TGTGCCAGCAGAGATGACAGGATCTATGGCTACACCTTC. Protein product: CASRDDRIYGYTF. This rearrangement joins TRBV7-9 to TRBJ1-2; weak D call: TRBD1 (6 bases). Germline CDR1 SEHNR, CDR2 FQNEAQ (reference sequence). This CDR3 is 13 amino acids long. V was pared by 6 bases and J by 4 bases, with 12 bases between.

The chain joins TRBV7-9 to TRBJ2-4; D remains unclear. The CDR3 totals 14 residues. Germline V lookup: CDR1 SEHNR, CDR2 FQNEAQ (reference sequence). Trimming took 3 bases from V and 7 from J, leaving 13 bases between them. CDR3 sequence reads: CASSFAYNGNIQYF. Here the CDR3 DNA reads TGTGCCAGCAGCTTTGCCTATAACGGGAACATTCAGTACTTC.

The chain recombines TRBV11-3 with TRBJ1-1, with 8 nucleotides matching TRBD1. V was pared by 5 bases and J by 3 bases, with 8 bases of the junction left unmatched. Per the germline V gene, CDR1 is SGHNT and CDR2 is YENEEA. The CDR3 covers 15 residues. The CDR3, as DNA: TGTGCCAGCAGCCCCCGGACAGGGTTGGACACTGAAGCTTTCTTT. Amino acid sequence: CASSPRTGLDTEAFF.